The rows below give T cell receptor beta chains drawn from one sample of a study of cytomegalovirus exposure and HLA in healthy donors. Sequencing was performed with immunoSEQ multiplex PCR; in TCRdb, only in-frame clones are kept and a portion is missing. The profile covers about 90,000 clones, with 55% to 85% appearing a single time and around 15% taken by the ten largest. Sequencing used PBMCs. The receptors here all came from a woman between 18 and 29 years old in good health and CMV-seropositive. The CDR3 runs from the conserved cysteine through the conserved F or W. A D gene is named only where the DNA matches it firmly. Only some rows state a clone size, as once, few, many or a class for expanded clones.

TRBV18,.,TRBJ2-5,TRBD2,CASSPLMTSGGETQYF,TGTGCCAGCTCACCCCTTATGACTAGCGGGGGGGAGACCCAGTACTTC
TRBV13,.,TRBJ2-1,TRBD1,CASSRQGSYNEQFF,TGTGCCAGCAGCCGACAGGGCTCCTACAATGAGCAGTTCTTC
TRBV19,.,TRBJ1-2,TRBD1,CASAFPGQGLDGYTF,TGTGCCAGTGCTTTCCCGGGACAGGGTTTGGATGGCTACACCTTC
TRBV6-5,.,TRBJ1-4,.,CAIRTDEKLFF,TGTGCCATCCGGACAGACGAAAAACTGTTTTTT
TRBV6-5,.,TRBJ2-2,.,CASSLTGELFF,TGTGCCAGCAGCTTAACCGGGGAGCTGTTTTTT
TRBV7-6,.,TRBJ2-1,TRBD1,CASSGRTGNEQFF,TGTGCCAGCAGCGGGCGGACAGGGAATGAGCAGTTCTTC
TRBV5-6,.,TRBJ2-7,TRBD2,CASSFPAGGPYEQYF,TGTGCCAGCAGCTTCCCGGCGGGGGGGCCCTACGAGCAGTACTTC
TRBV9,.,TRBJ2-3,TRBD2,CASSVAASGTDTQYF,TGTGCCAGCAGCGTAGCGGCTAGCGGGACAGATACGCAGTATTTT
TRBV2,.,TRBJ2-5,.,CASSEADYQYF,TGTGCCAGCAGTGAAGCTGACTACCAGTACTTC
TRBV30,.,TRBJ2-1,TRBD2,CAWSGPIAGALYNEQFF,TGTGCCTGGAGTGGTCCCATAGCGGGAGCGTTATACAATGAGCAGTTCTTC
TRBV20-1,.,TRBJ1-2,.,CSVLGGYGYTF,TGCAGTGTCCTGGGGGGCTATGGCTACACCTTC
TRBV12-5,.,TRBJ2-6,.,CASGLRTGQSSGANVLTF,TGTGCTAGTGGTTTGCGCACAGGCCAAAGCTCTGGGGCCAACGTCCTGACTTTC
TRBV2,few,TRBJ2-1,.,CASRGPSSSYNEQFF,TGTGCCAGCAGGGGCCCCTCAAGCTCCTACAATGAGCAGTTCTTC
TRBV4-1,.,TRBJ2-1,TRBD2,CASSHSGSPHPNNEQFF,TGCGCCAGCAGCCATAGCGGGAGTCCCCACCCTAACAATGAGCAGTTCTTC
TRBV5-1,once,TRBJ1-2,.,CASSPDTAVGGYTF,TGCGCCAGCAGTCCGGACACCGCGGTCGGGGGCTACACCTTC
TRBV7-2,.,TRBJ2-2,TRBD2,CASSVTSGSGTGELFF,TGTGCCAGCAGCGTGACTAGCGGGAGTGGTACCGGGGAGCTGTTTTTT
TRBV7-3,once,TRBJ2-3,.,CASSLTGTRSTDTQYF,TGTGCCAGCAGCTTAACCGGGACACGTAGCACAGATACGCAGTATTTT
TRBV29-1,.,TRBJ2-3,TRBD2,CSVRLRLAGDTQYF,TGCAGCGTCCGTCTCAGGCTAGCGGGAGATACGCAGTATTTT
TRBV2,.,TRBJ2-2,TRBD1,CASSYGSPGQENTGELFF,TGTGCCAGCAGTTACGGCTCACCGGGACAGGAGAACACCGGGGAGCTGTTTTTT
TRBV5-1,.,TRBJ2-7,TRBD2,CASSSGLAETYEQYF,TGCGCCAGCAGCTCCGGACTAGCGGAGACCTACGAGCAGTACTTC
TRBV7-3,.,TRBJ2-3,.,CASSQTLGYTDTQYF,TGTGCCAGCAGCCAAACTCTAGGTTACACAGATACGCAGTATTTT
TRBV7-9,few,TRBJ2-7,TRBD2,CASSPAGGLYEQYF,TGTGCCAGCAGCCCAGCGGGGGGGCTCTACGAGCAGTACTTC
TRBV9,few,TRBJ2-7,TRBD1,CASSVAGGVDEQYF,TGTGCCAGCAGCGTAGCAGGGGGCGTGGACGAGCAGTACTTC
TRBV9,few,TRBJ1-5,.,CASSVEGVQPQHF,TGTGCCAGCAGCGTAGAAGGGGTTCAGCCCCAGCATTTT